The rows below give T cell receptor beta chains drawn from one sample of a study of cytomegalovirus exposure and HLA in healthy donors. Using immunoSEQ multiplex PCR, the repertoire was profiled, and TCRdb retains in-frame clones only, with some absent. The sample includes approximately 150,000 clones, roughly 75% of them seen just once. Sample: PBMCs. The source of these receptors is a man aged 18 to 35 in good health and CMV-seropositive. Each CDR3 is given with its conserved first and last residue. Each record gives: V gene, clone size, D gene, J gene, CDR3 protein, CDR3 DNA. D genes are given only for firm matches. Expanded clones are given a class, and other clones once, few, many or no size at all.

V gene: TRBV5-8
clone size: NA
D gene: TRBD2
J gene: TRBJ2-1
CDR3 protein: CASKDGTSGYNEQFF
CDR3 DNA: TGTGCCAGCAAGGACGGGACTAGCGGATACAATGAGCAGTTCTTC

V gene: TRBV10-3
clone size: few
D gene: NA
J gene: TRBJ1-5
CDR3 protein: CAISERTDNQPQHF
CDR3 DNA: TGTGCCATCAGTGAGAGGACAGATAATCAGCCCCAGCATTTT

V gene: TRBV19
clone size: NA
D gene: TRBD2
J gene: TRBJ2-2
CDR3 protein: CASSIGVPGLASGELFF
CDR3 DNA: TGTGCCAGTAGTATAGGAGTCCCGGGACTAGCGTCCGGGGAGCTGTTTTTT

V gene: TRBV29-1
clone size: NA
D gene: TRBD1
J gene: TRBJ1-2
CDR3 protein: CSVGRDRAGYTF
CDR3 DNA: TGCAGCGTTGGGAGGGACAGGGCTGGCTACACCTTC

V gene: TRBV5-6
clone size: few
D gene: TRBD1
J gene: TRBJ1-2
CDR3 protein: CASSPRDSGLYGYTF
CDR3 DNA: TGTGCCAGCAGCCCCCGGGACAGCGGGTTATATGGCTACACCTTC

V gene: TRBV5-4
clone size: NA
D gene: TRBD1
J gene: TRBJ2-3
CDR3 protein: CASSSGSDRGGTDTQYF
CDR3 DNA: TGTGCCAGCAGCTCCGGTTCGGACAGGGGAGGCACAGATACGCAGTATTTT

V gene: TRBV11-2
clone size: NA
D gene: TRBD1
J gene: TRBJ2-2
CDR3 protein: CASSSNRGPPGELFF
CDR3 DNA: TGTGCCAGCAGCTCGAACAGGGGGCCACCCGGGGAGCTGTTTTTT

V gene: TRBV10-3
clone size: NA
D gene: NA
J gene: TRBJ2-7
CDR3 protein: CAMGLMDEQYF
CDR3 DNA: TGTGCCATGGGCTTGATGGACGAGCAGTACTTC

V gene: TRBV25-1
clone size: NA
D gene: TRBD1
J gene: TRBJ2-7
CDR3 protein: CASSEPDRAGEQYF
CDR3 DNA: TGTGCCAGCAGTGAACCCGACAGGGCTGGCGAGCAGTACTTC

V gene: TRBV18
clone size: NA
D gene: NA
J gene: TRBJ2-2
CDR3 protein: CASSDPGDLTGELFF
CDR3 DNA: TGTGCCAGCTCGGACCCGGGGGACCTTACCGGGGAGCTGTTTTTT

V gene: TRBV9
clone size: NA
D gene: NA
J gene: TRBJ2-1
CDR3 protein: CASSLADSYNEQFF
CDR3 DNA: TGTGCCAGCAGTTTAGCGGACTCCTACAATGAGCAGTTCTTC

V gene: TRBV7-9
clone size: NA
D gene: NA
J gene: TRBJ2-3
CDR3 protein: CATRDSTDTQYF
CDR3 DNA: TGTGCCACCCGAGATAGCACAGATACGCAGTATTTT

V gene: TRBV7-3
clone size: NA
D gene: NA
J gene: TRBJ2-6
CDR3 protein: CASSPSWGGSGANVLTF
CDR3 DNA: TGTGCCAGCAGCCCTAGCTGGGGTGGCTCTGGGGCCAACGTCCTGACTTTC

V gene: TRBV5-6
clone size: NA
D gene: TRBD2
J gene: TRBJ2-1
CDR3 protein: CASSLSGRARVGQFF
CDR3 DNA: TGTGCCAGCAGCCTTAGCGGGAGGGCCCGGGTAGGGCAGTTCTTC

V gene: TRBV5-4
clone size: few
D gene: TRBD1
J gene: TRBJ2-1
CDR3 protein: CASSPPGTGEQFF
CDR3 DNA: TGTGCCAGCAGCCCTCCAGGGACAGGTGAGCAGTTCTTC

V gene: TRBV4-1
clone size: NA
D gene: TRBD2
J gene: TRBJ2-1
CDR3 protein: CASSQDPRGREGLNEQFF
CDR3 DNA: TGCGCCAGCAGCCAAGATCCCCGCGGGCGGGAGGGCCTAAATGAGCAGTTCTTC

V gene: TRBV4-2
clone size: few
D gene: TRBD1
J gene: TRBJ2-5
CDR3 protein: CASSQARTGEETQYF
CDR3 DNA: TGTGCCAGCAGCCAAGCGAGGACAGGGGAAGAGACCCAGTACTTC

V gene: TRBV30
clone size: NA
D gene: NA
J gene: TRBJ2-7
CDR3 protein: CAWSLRGSYEQYF
CDR3 DNA: TGTGCCTGGAGCCTACGGGGCTCCTACGAGCAGTACTTC

V gene: TRBV15
clone size: few
D gene: NA
J gene: TRBJ1-1
CDR3 protein: CATSTRVLPQAFF
CDR3 DNA: TGTGCCACCAGCACCAGGGTCCTACCCCAAGCTTTCTTT

V gene: TRBV5-1
clone size: once
D gene: TRBD2
J gene: TRBJ2-6
CDR3 protein: CASSLVGLAGHSGANVLTF
CDR3 DNA: TGCGCCAGCAGCTTGGTAGGACTAGCGGGGCACTCTGGGGCCAACGTCCTGACTTTC

V gene: TRBV25-1
clone size: NA
D gene: TRBD1
J gene: TRBJ2-5
CDR3 protein: CASSSFTGGVLETQYF
CDR3 DNA: TGTGCCAGCAGTTCATTCACAGGGGGCGTTCTCGAGACCCAGTACTTC

V gene: TRBV28
clone size: NA
D gene: NA
J gene: TRBJ1-2
CDR3 protein: CASGRVFNYGYTF
CDR3 DNA: TGTGCCAGCGGCCGGGTTTTTAACTATGGCTACACCTTC

V gene: TRBV9
clone size: NA
D gene: NA
J gene: TRBJ1-2
CDR3 protein: CASSVVPGSNYGYTF
CDR3 DNA: TGTGCCAGCAGCGTAGTTCCCGGGAGTAACTATGGCTACACCTTC

V gene: TRBV6-5
clone size: NA
D gene: TRBD1
J gene: TRBJ1-1
CDR3 protein: CASSFTGVGTEAFF
CDR3 DNA: TGTGCCAGCAGTTTTACAGGGGTGGGCACTGAAGCTTTCTTT

V gene: TRBV7-8
clone size: NA
D gene: NA
J gene: TRBJ2-1
CDR3 protein: CASSSSRAAYNEQFF
CDR3 DNA: TGTGCCAGCAGCTCTAGTAGAGCCGCCTACAATGAGCAGTTCTTC